This TCR beta chain was documented in a study of control samples from healthy donors and cancer patients. Germline assignment: CDR1 LGHDT and CDR2 YNNKEL (reference sequence). Trimming shortened V by 1 base and J by 7 bases, and 11 bases separated the two germline ends. The CDR3 runs 14 residues. TCRdb's table, derived via immunoSEQ multiplex PCR, lists solely in-frame clones and lacks some. This repertoire shows 60,000 to 100,000 clones, 75% to 90% found once; its top ten account for more than 7%. The chain is built from TRBV3-1 (or the pseudogene TRBV3-2) and TRBJ2-1; tentatively, D is TRBD1 or TRBD2 (6 bases each). The origin of this receptor is a man aged 50 or older in good health. Sequencing input: blood. This CDR3 reads CASSQVDSGNEQFF. The CDR3 DNA is TGTGCCAGCAGCCAAGTGGACAGCGGGAATGAGCAGTTCTTC.